Listed below are T cell receptor beta chains from one sample, sequenced in a study of human T cells and chemical hapten exposure. Each CDR3 protein is one row after TCRdb ran MiXCR on the RACE reads. The sample records 75,000 to 100,000 distinct CDR3 sequences, about 8.6% being singletons. Sample: whole blood. Receptors originate from a female donor in good health. Some clones in this sample may be carry-over from other donors' samples. The CDR3 runs from the conserved cysteine through the conserved F or W. A D gene is named only where the DNA matches it firmly. Not every row has a clone size; where given, it reads once, few, many or a size class.

length	D	size	V	J	CDR3	DNA
15	NA	few	TRBV5-1	TRBJ2-5	CASSTAEAWSETQYF	TGCGCCAGCAGTACGGCGGAGGCTTGGTCAGAGACCCAGTACTTC
12	NA	many	TRBV27	TRBJ2-1	CASKSPGNEQFF	TGTGCCAGCAAAAGTCCGGGCAATGAGCAGTTCTTC
14	NA	NA	TRBV7-8	TRBJ2-5	CASSLLGPRETQYF	TGTGCCAGCAGCTTATTGGGGCCCAGAGAGACCCAGTACTTC
17	NA	NA	TRBV29-1	TRBJ2-5	CSVEGEVGPKGKETQYF	TGCAGCGTTGAAGGCGAGGTTGGCCCCAAGGGGAAAGAGACCCAGTACTTC
13	NA	many	TRBV7-8	TRBJ2-5	CASSLLAGETQYF	TGTGCCAGCAGCTTATTGGCGGGAGAGACCCAGTACTTC
16	NA	NA	TRBV30	TRBJ2-6	CAWSPQIISGANVLTF	TGTGCCTGGAGTCCCCAGATAATCTCTGGGGCCAACGTCCTGACTTTC
14	NA	few	TRBV5-6	TRBJ1-5	CASSFLGALEPQHF	TGTGCCAGCAGCTTCTTGGGGGCCTTGGAGCCCCAGCATTTT
14	TRBD1	few	TRBV19	TRBJ1-2	CASRNRQGSYGYTF	TGTGCCAGTAGGAATCGACAGGGGAGCTATGGCTACACCTTC
12	NA	NA	TRBV29-1	TRBJ1-2	CSVDVAAHGYTF	TGCAGCGTTGATGTCGCTGCCCATGGCTACACCTTC
13	NA	many	TRBV27	TRBJ2-3	CASSGSIPDTQYF	TGTGCCAGCAGCGGGAGTATCCCAGATACGCAGTATTTT
13	NA	many	TRBV28	TRBJ2-7	CASSLPRDYEQYF	TGTGCCAGCAGTTTACCCAGGGACTACGAGCAGTACTTC
13	TRBD2	NA	TRBV7-2	TRBJ2-1	CASSLALGLACIF	TGTGCCAGCAGCTTAGCCCTCGGACTAGCGTGTATCTTC
13	NA	many	TRBV6-2/TRBV6-3	TRBJ2-1	CASSERSYNEQFF	TGTGCCAGCAGTGAACGAAGTTACAATGAGCAGTTCTTC
14	TRBD2	NA	TRBV25-1	TRBJ2-7	CASSGGGRAYEQYF	TGTGCCAGCAGTGGTGGGGGGAGGGCCTACGAGCAGTACTTC
14	TRBD2	NA	TRBV10-3	TRBJ2-3	CAIGGAGVLDTQYF	TGTGCCATCGGAGGAGCGGGAGTATTAGATACGCAGTATTTT
14	TRBD1	NA	TRBV7-2	TRBJ2-2	CASSRDRGTGELFF	TGTGCCAGCAGTAGGGACAGGGGAACCGGGGAGCTGTTTTTT
11	NA	many	TRBV20-1	TRBJ2-4	CSRFVKNIQYF	TGCAGCCGGTTTGTCAAAAACATTCAGTACTTC
13	NA	many	TRBV28	TRBJ2-7	CASSLIPRDEQYF	TGTGCCAGCAGTTTAATCCCCAGAGACGAGCAGTACTTC
16	NA	few	TRBV12-3/TRBV12-4	TRBJ2-2	CASNPSRGPDTGELFF	TGTGCCAGCAATCCTTCCCGGGGACCCGACACCGGGGAGCTGTTTTTT
14	NA	NA	TRBV5-1	TRBJ2-7	CASSMTETRYEQYF	TGCGCCAGCAGCATGACCGAAACGAGGTACGAGCAGTACTTC
14	NA	many	TRBV5-4	TRBJ2-3	CASSLGLSTDTQYF	TGTGCCAGCAGCTTGGGTCTGTCGACAGATACGCAGTATTTT
17	NA	NA	TRBV20-1	TRBJ2-7	CSASWDNLSGRRSEQYF	TGCAGTGCTAGCTGGGACAATCTATCGGGACGGAGGAGCGAGCAGTACTTC
16	NA	many	TRBV3-1	TRBJ2-3	CASSQDLAGSGDTQYF	TGTGCCAGCAGCCAAGATCTCGCGGGCTCAGGAGATACGCAGTATTTT
15	TRBD2	NA	TRBV12-3/TRBV12-4	TRBJ2-1	CASSLAGLGHNEQFF	TGTGCCAGCAGTTTAGCTGGACTAGGACACAATGAGCAGTTCTTC
14	NA	NA	TRBV7-9	TRBJ2-2	CASSFLRVAGELFF	TGTGCCAGCAGTTTTCTAAGGGTGGCCGGGGAGCTGTTTTTT
13	TRBD1	NA	TRBV7-9	TRBJ2-5	CASGQGIGETQYF	TGTGCCAGTGGACAGGGTATAGGAGAGACCCAGTACTTC
16	TRBD2	NA	TRBV6-2/TRBV6-3	TRBJ2-7	CASSYSLASGSYEQYF	TGTGCCAGCAGTTACTCATTGGCTAGCGGGAGTTACGAGCAGTACTTC
15	TRBD2	many	TRBV6-1	TRBJ2-5	CASSDLAGGPETQYF	TGTGCCAGCAGTGATCTAGCGGGAGGGCCAGAGACCCAGTACTTC
14	TRBD1	NA	TRBV6-5	TRBJ1-1	CASGLDRGHTEAFF	TGTGCCAGCGGTTTGGACAGGGGACACACTGAAGCTTTCTTT
17	TRBD2	NA	TRBV5-4	TRBJ2-3	CASSPDASGLRKDTQYF	TGTGCCAGCAGCCCTGATGCTAGCGGGCTGAGGAAAGATACGCAGTATTTT
13	NA	NA	TRBV28	TRBJ2-3	CASRRDTTDTQYF	TGTGCCAGCCGAAGGGACACCACAGATACGCAGTATTTT
14	NA	once	TRBV5-1	TRBJ2-1	CTSSLDGAANEQFF	TGCACCAGCAGCCTGGACGGAGCGGCCAATGAGCAGTTCTTC
17	NA	few	TRBV28	TRBJ2-5	CASSLSPGSASVETQYF	TGTGCCAGCAGTTTATCGCCCGGGTCGGCCAGCGTGGAGACCCAGTACTTC
16	TRBD1	many	TRBV5-1	TRBJ2-7	CASSLAEDREDYEQYF	TGCGCCAGCAGCTTGGCCGAGGACAGGGAGGACTACGAGCAGTACTTC
14	NA	NA	TRBV6-5	TRBJ2-3	CASKAMGDTDTQYF	TGTGCCAGCAAAGCAATGGGAGACACAGATACGCAGTATTTT
15	TRBD1	few	TRBV12-3/TRBV12-4	TRBJ2-7	CASSFRGTGRYEQYF	TGTGCCAGCAGTTTTAGGGGGACAGGGCGCTACGAGCAGTACTTC
14	TRBD2	many	TRBV6-2/TRBV6-3	TRBJ2-1	CASSYATRGGEQFF	TGTGCCAGCAGTTACGCTACGCGGGGGGGTGAGCAGTTCTTC
14	NA	NA	TRBV7-3	TRBJ1-2	CASSSRQSNYGYTF	TGTGCCAGCAGTTCCCGACAGTCTAACTATGGCTACACCTTC
16	TRBD1	NA	TRBV9	TRBJ1-1	CASSAGGTGANTEAFF	TGTGCCAGCAGCGCGGGGGGGACAGGGGCCAACACTGAAGCTTTCTTT
15	TRBD1	NA	TRBV19	TRBJ1-2	CASSIDGGGVSGYTF	TGTGCCAGTAGTATAGACGGAGGGGGCGTCTCTGGCTACACCTTC
15	NA	few	TRBV27	TRBJ2-3	CASSYGAGNTDTQYF	TGTGCCAGCAGTTACGGGGCAGGGAACACAGATACGCAGTATTTT
13	TRBD1	NA	TRBV11-1	TRBJ1-2	CASSETGGYGYTF	TGTGCCAGCAGCGAAACAGGGGGATATGGCTACACCTTC
14	NA	NA	TRBV5-1	TRBJ1-2	CASSTDTANYGYTF	TGCGCCAGCAGCACGGACACCGCTAACTATGGCTACACCTTC
11	NA	NA	TRBV28	TRBJ1-1	CASGAVPEAFF	TGTGCCAGCGGGGCAGTCCCCGAAGCTTTCTTT
15	NA	NA	TRBV4-3	TRBJ1-2	CASSQDSGVRGGYTF	TGCGCCAGCAGCCAAGATTCAGGGGTGAGGGGCGGCTACACCTTC
12	NA	NA	TRBV27	TRBJ1-2	CASSSPTKGYTF	TGTGCCAGCAGTTCGCCCACCAAAGGCTACACCTTC
15	NA	many	TRBV4-1	TRBJ2-2	CASRATSPNTGELFF	TGCGCCAGCAGGGCAACTAGCCCGAACACCGGGGAGCTGTTTTTT
18	NA	many	TRBV11-2	TRBJ2-1	CASSLREEGVIYRNEQFF	TGTGCCAGCAGCCTCCGAGAAGAGGGAGTAATTTATAGGAATGAGCAGTTCTTC
13	NA	NA	TRBV27	TRBJ2-3	CASRGAGRNTQYF	TGTGCCAGCAGAGGAGCGGGTAGAAATACGCAGTATTTT
12	NA	few	TRBV6-2/TRBV6-3	TRBJ1-2	CASSFGQGGYTF	TGTGCCAGCAGTTTTGGACAAGGAGGCTACACCTTC